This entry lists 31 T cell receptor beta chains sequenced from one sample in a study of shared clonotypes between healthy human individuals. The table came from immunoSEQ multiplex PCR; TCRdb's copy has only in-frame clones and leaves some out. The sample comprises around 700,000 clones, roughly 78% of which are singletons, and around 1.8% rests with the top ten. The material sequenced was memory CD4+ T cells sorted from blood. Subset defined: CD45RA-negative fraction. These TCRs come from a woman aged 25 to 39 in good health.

CDR3 amino acids: CASSPRKGATNEKLFF. In DNA, the CDR3 is TGTGCCAGCTCACCAAGAAAAGGGGCAACTAATGAAAAACTGTTTTTT. V usage is TRBV18 and J usage is TRBJ1-4; D perhaps matches TRBD1 (5 bases). The CDR3 sequence is 16 residues long. CDR1 KGHSH and CDR2 LQKENI come from the germline V gene. Trimming pared 2 bases from V and 0 bases from J, leaving 10 bases between.

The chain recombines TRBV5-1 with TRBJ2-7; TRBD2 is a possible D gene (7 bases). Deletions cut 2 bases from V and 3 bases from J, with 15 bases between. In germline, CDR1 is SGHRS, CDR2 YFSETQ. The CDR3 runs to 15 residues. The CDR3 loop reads CASSLGAGANYEQYF. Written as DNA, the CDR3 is TGCGCCAGCAGCTTAGGTGCGGGGGCGAACTACGAGCAGTACTTC.

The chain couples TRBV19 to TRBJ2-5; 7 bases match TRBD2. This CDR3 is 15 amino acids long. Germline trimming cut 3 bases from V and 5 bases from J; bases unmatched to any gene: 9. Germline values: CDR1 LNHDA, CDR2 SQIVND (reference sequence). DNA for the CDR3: TGTGCCAGTAGTATTGGGGGAGGGCCGAGGGAGACCCAGTACTTC. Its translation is CASSIGGGPRETQYF.

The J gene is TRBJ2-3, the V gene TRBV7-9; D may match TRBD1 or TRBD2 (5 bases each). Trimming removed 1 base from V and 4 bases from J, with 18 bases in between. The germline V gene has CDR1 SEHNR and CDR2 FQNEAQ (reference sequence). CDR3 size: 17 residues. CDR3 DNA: TGTGCCAGCAGCTTAGGTATGGGGACCGCAGCCCCAGATACGCAGTATTTT. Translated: CASSLGMGTAAPDTQYF.

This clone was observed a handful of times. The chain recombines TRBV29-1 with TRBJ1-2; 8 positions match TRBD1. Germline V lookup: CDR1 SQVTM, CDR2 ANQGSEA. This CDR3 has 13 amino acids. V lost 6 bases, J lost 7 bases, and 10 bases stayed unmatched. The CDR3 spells CSVVMDRASGYTF. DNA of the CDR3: TGCAGCGTAGTCATGGACAGGGCTAGTGGCTACACCTTC.

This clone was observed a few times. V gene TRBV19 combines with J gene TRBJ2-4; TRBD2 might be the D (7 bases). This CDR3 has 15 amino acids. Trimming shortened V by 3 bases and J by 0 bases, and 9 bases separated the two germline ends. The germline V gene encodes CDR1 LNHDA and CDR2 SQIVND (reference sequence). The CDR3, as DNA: TGTGCCAGTAGTATCGGGGGGCTAGCCAAAAACATTCAGTACTTC. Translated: CASSIGGLAKNIQYF.

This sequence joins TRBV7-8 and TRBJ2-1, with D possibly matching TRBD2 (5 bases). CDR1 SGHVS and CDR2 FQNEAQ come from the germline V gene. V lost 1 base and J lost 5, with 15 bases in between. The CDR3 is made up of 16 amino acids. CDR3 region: CASSLGWKGRHNEQFF. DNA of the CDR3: TGTGCCAGCAGCTTAGGTTGGAAAGGGAGACACAATGAGCAGTTCTTC.

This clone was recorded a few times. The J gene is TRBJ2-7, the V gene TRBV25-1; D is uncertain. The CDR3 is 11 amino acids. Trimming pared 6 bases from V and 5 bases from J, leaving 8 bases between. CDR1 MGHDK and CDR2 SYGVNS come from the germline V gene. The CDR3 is CASRENHEQYF. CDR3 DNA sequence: TGTGCCAGCAGAGAAAACCACGAGCAGTACTTC.

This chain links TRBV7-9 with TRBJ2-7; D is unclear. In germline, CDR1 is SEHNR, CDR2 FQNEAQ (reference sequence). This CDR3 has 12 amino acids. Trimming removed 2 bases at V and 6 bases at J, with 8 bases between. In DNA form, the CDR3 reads TGTGCCAGCAGCTTAATGGGGTCCGAGCAGTACTTC. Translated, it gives CASSLMGSEQYF.

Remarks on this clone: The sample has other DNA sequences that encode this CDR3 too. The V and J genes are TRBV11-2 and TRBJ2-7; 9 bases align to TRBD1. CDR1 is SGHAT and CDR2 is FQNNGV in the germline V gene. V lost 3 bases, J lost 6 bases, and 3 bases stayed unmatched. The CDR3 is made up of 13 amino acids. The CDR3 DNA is TGTGCCAGCAGCTTCAGGGACAGGGTCGAGCAGTACTTC. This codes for CASSFRDRVEQYF. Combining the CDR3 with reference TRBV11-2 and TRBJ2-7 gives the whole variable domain EAGVAQSPRYKIIEKRQSVAFWCNPISGHATLYWYQQILGQGPKLLIQFQNNGVVDDSQLPKDRFSAERLKGVDSTLKIQPAKLEDSAVYLCASSFRDRVEQYFGPGTRLTVT.

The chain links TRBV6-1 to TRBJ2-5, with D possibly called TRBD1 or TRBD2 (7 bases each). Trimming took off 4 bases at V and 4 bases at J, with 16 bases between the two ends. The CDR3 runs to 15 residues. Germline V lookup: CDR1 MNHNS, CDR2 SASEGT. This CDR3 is CASSGRQGGGETQYF. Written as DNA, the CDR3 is TGTGCCAGCAGTGGGCGACAGGGAGGGGGAGAGACCCAGTACTTC.

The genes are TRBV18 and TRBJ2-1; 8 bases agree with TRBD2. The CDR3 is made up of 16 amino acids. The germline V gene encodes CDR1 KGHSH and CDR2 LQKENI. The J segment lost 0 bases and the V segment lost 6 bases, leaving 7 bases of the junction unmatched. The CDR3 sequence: CASSLLAGLSYNEQFF. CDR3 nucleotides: TGTGCCAGCTCCCTTCTAGCGGGCCTCTCCTACAATGAGCAGTTCTTC.

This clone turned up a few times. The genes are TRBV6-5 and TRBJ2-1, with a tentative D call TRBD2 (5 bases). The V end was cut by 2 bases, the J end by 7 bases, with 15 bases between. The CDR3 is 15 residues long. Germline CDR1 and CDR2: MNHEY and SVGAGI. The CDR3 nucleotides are TGTGCCAGCAGTTACAGCGGCAGCCGAAAGAATGAGCAGTTCTTC. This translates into CASSYSGSRKNEQFF.

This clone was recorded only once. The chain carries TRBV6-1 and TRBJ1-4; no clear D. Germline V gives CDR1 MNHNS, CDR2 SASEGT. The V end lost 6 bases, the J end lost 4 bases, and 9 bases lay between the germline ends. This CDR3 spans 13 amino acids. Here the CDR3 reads CASRRTGNEKLFF. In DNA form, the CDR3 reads TGTGCCAGCAGGCGGACGGGTAATGAAAAACTGTTTTTT.

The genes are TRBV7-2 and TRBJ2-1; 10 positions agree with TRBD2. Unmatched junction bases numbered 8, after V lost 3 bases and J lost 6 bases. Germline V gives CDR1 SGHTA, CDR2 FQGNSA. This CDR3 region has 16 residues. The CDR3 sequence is CASSFQGGLARNEQFF. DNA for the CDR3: TGTGCCAGCAGCTTCCAGGGGGGACTAGCGCGCAATGAGCAGTTCTTC.

The CDR3 nucleotides are TGTGCCAGCAGCCCCCGACAGGGTGTAACCTACGAGCAGTACTTC. Translating gives CASSPRQGVTYEQYF. This chain joins TRBV7-9 and TRBJ2-7; 7 nucleotides line up with TRBD1. This CDR3 is 15 amino acids long. Germline lookup yields CDR1 SEHNR and CDR2 FQNEAQ (reference sequence). V trimming: 5 bases; J trimming: 2 bases; junction bases outside the gene matches: 9. Complete variable domain (other parts from reference TRBV7-9 and TRBJ2-7): DTGVSQNPRHKITKRGQNVTFRCDPISEHNRLYWYRQTLGQGPEFLTYFQNEAQLEKSRLLSDRFSAERPKGSFSTLEIQRTEQGDSAMYLCASSPRQGVTYEQYFGPGTRLTVT.

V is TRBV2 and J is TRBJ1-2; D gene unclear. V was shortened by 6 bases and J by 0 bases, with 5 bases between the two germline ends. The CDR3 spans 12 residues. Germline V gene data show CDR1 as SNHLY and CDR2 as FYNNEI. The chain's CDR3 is CASSRANYGYTF. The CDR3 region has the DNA TGTGCCAGCAGCAGAGCTAACTATGGCTACACCTTC.

CDR3 residues: CSAPRAGGYTF. The CDR3 coding sequence is TGCAGTGCCCCCAGGGCGGGGGGCTACACCTTC. The chain joins TRBV20-1 to TRBJ1-2; TRBD1 might be the D (5 bases). The CDR3 covers 11 residues. The germline V and J ends were trimmed by 6 bases and 8 bases, with 13 bases remaining between them. Germline assignment: CDR1 DFQATT and CDR2 SNEGSKA (reference sequence).

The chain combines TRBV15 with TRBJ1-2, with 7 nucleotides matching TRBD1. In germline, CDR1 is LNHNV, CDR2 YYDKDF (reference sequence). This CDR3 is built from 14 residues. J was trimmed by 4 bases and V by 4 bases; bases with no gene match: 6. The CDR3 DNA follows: TGTGCCACCAGCACCAGGACAGGCTCCTATGGCTACACCTTC. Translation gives CATSTRTGSYGYTF. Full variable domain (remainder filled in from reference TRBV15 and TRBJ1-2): DAMVIQNPRYQVTQFGKPVTLSCSQTLNHNVMYWYQQKSSQAPKLLFHYYDKDFNNEADTPDNFQSRRPNTSFCFLDIRSPGLGDTAMYLCATSTRTGSYGYTFGSGTRLTVV.

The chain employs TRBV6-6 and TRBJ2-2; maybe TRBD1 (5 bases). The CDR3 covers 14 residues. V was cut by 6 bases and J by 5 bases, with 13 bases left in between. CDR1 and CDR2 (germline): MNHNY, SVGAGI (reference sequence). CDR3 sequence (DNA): TGTGCCAGCAGACTACCCCAGGGAACCGGGGAGCTGTTTTTT. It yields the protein CASRLPQGTGELFF.

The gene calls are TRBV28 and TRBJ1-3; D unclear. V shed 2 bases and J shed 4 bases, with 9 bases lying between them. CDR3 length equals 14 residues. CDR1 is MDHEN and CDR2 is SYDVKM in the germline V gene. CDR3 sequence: CASSLKAWGNTIYF. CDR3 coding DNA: TGTGCCAGCAGTTTAAAGGCTTGGGGAAACACCATATATTTT.

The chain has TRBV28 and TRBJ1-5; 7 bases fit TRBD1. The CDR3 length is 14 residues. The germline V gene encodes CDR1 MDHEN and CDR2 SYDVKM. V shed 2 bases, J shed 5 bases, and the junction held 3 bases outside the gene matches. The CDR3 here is CASSLPTGDQPQHF. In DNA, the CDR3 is TGTGCCAGCAGTTTACCTACAGGGGATCAGCCCCAGCATTTT.

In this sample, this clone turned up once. The CDR3 DNA follows: TGTGCCAGCAGTGAGCTTCGGACAGCCCTCCGGGGCTACACCTTC. Its translation: CASSELRTALRGYTF. This chain connects TRBV6-1 to TRBJ1-2; D possibly corresponds to TRBD1 (6 bases). Germline CDR1 MNHNS, CDR2 SASEGT. V was pared by 3 bases and J by 8 bases, with 19 bases between. The CDR3 consists of 15 residues.

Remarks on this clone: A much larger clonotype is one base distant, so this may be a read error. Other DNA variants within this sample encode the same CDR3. CDR3 bases: TGTGCCAGCAGCTTAAGGGGGAACACTGAAGCTTTCTTT. Translation: CASSLRGNTEAFF. This rearrangement joins TRBV7-8 to TRBJ1-1; TRBD1 is a possible D gene (5 bases). Germline-derived CDR1 and CDR2 are SGHVS and FQNEAQ. The CDR3 consists of 13 residues. Between the trimmed V and J ends, which lost 2 bases and 1 base, there was a span of 5 bases.

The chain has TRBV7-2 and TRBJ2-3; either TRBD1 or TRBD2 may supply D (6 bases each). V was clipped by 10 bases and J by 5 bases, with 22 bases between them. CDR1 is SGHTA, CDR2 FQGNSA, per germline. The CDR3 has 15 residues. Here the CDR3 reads CAIRAVGGLVDTQYF. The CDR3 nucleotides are TGTGCCATCAGAGCCGTGGGGGGCTTGGTAGATACGCAGTATTTT.

In DNA form, the CDR3 reads TGTGCCAGCAGCTTGGCAGGACAGGGTCCCGGGGAGCTGTTTTTT. This encodes CASSLAGQGPGELFF. J is TRBJ2-2 and V is TRBV5-4, with 8 nucleotides matching TRBD1. Germline trimming cut 0 bases from V and 6 bases from J; bases unmatched to any gene: 4. The germline CDR1 and CDR2 sequences are SGHNT and YYREEE (reference sequence). CDR3 size: 15 residues.

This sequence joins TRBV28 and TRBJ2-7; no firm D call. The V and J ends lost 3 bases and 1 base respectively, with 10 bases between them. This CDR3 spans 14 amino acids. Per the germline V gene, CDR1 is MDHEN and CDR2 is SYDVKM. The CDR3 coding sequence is TGTGCCAGCAGTTTCCCGGACGGTTCCTACGAGCAGTACTTC. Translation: CASSFPDGSYEQYF.

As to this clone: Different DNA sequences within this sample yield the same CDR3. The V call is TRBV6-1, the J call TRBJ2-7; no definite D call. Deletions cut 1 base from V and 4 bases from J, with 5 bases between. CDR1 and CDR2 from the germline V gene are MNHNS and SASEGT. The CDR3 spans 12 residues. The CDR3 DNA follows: TGTGCCAGCAGTGAAGTGGGTTACGAGCAGTACTTC. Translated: CASSEVGYEQYF.

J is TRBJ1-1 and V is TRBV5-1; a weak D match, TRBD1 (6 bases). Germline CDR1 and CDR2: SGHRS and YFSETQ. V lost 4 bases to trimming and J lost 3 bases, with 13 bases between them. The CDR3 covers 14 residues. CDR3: CASSIGQTYTEAFF. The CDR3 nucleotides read TGCGCCAGCAGCATTGGACAGACTTACACTGAAGCTTTCTTT.

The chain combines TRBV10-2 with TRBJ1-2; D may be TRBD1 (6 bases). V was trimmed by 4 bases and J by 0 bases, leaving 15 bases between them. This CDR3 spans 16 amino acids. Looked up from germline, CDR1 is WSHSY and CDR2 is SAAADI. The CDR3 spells CASSGTVKQANYGYTF. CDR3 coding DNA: TGCGCCAGCAGTGGGACAGTAAAGCAAGCTAACTATGGCTACACCTTC.

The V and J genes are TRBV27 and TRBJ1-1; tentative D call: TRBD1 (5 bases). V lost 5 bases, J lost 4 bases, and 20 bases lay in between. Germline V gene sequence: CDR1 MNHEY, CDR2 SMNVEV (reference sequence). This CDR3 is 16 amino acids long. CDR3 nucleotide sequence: TGTGCCAGCAGTCCTCCAGGTGGTTCAGGGTTCACTGAAGCTTTCTTT. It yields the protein CASSPPGGSGFTEAFF.